The 18 T cell receptor beta chains listed next were all sequenced from one sample in a study of OX40 agonist ivuxolimab in advanced cancers. The library was made by the immunoSEQ multiplex PCR assay. The table was pulled from immuneACCESS by TCRdb, which kept in-frame rearrangements only. Such tables lose some clones; where checked, under half of the loss comes from unresolved V genes, and the rest has no known cause. Here the sample has approximately 100,000 clones; 85% to 90% occur a single time. The ten most abundant clones make up 0.79% of the sample. The specimen was CD4+ or CD8+ T cells sorted from blood, collected in a trial of the OX40 agonist ivuxolimab. The receptors shown here come from an adult with an advanced solid tumor such as melanoma, head and neck, liver or kidney cancer.

The chain is built from TRBV7-2 and TRBJ2-1; possible D gene TRBD2, 5 bases. The CDR3 covers 14 residues. The V and J ends lost 3 bases and 5 bases respectively, with 11 bases between them. Germline CDR1 reads SGHTA; CDR2 reads FQGNSA. CDR3 bases: TGTGCCAGCAGCTTTTCAGCCGGGAACAATGAGCAGTTCTTC. This gives the protein CASSFSAGNNEQFF.

The rearrangement joins TRBV28 to TRBJ2-6, with TRBD1 as a possible D gene (5 bases). Germline V CDR1 and CDR2: MDHEN, SYDVKM. V lost 2 bases, J lost 0 bases, and 8 bases lay in between. There are 16 residues in the CDR3. DNA of the CDR3: TGTGCCAGCAGTTTAGGGGCAGCCTCTGGGGCCAACGTCCTGACTTTC. Its translation is CASSLGAASGANVLTF.

This rearrangement joins TRBV29-1 to TRBJ2-1; D gene uncertain. The CDR3 runs to 13 residues. The V end was cut by 3 bases, the J end by 8 bases, with 14 bases between. Germline V CDR1 and CDR2: SQVTM, ANQGSEA. The CDR3: CSVETHPRDEQFF. As DNA, the CDR3 is TGCAGCGTTGAGACCCACCCACGGGATGAGCAGTTCTTC.

The rearrangement links TRBV30 to TRBJ2-1; possible D gene TRBD2, 6 bases. With 8 bases removed from V and 7 bases from J, the gap between germline ends came to 15 bases. Germline values: CDR1 GTSNPN, CDR2 SVGIG (reference sequence). CDR3 size: 12 residues. The CDR3 nucleotides read TGTGCCGGGACTTTCCAATTTAATGAGCAGTTCTTC. Translation gives CAGTFQFNEQFF.

This clone was detected only once. The chain employs TRBV29-1 and TRBJ2-3; the D gene is possibly TRBD2 (6 bases). Germline CDR1 reads SQVTM; CDR2 reads ANQGSEA. This CDR3 spans 13 amino acids. Trimming cost V 4 bases and J 1 base, with 9 bases left between them. CDR3 DNA: TGCAGCGTTGGGGAGCGGGGCACAGATACGCAGTATTTT. Its protein is CSVGERGTDTQYF.

The chain is built from TRBV4-1 and TRBJ2-7, with TRBD2 matching 7 bases. With V trimmed by 0 bases and J by 7 bases, 3 bases remained unmatched. Looked up from germline, CDR1 is MGHRA and CDR2 is YSYEKL. The CDR3 consists of 13 residues. For the CDR3, the DNA is TGCGCCAGCAGCCAAGAGCTGGGAGGGGAGCAGTACTTC. It specifies CASSQELGGEQYF.

The rearrangement uses TRBV18 and TRBJ2-7, with D hard to call. The germline CDR1 and CDR2 sequences are KGHSH and LQKENI. The CDR3 covers 16 residues. Trimming pared 3 bases from V and 2 bases from J, leaving 17 bases between. CDR3 coding DNA: TGTGCCAGCTCACCTTCCCAAGGACCATCAACCTACGAGCAGTACTTC. Its protein product is CASSPSQGPSTYEQYF.

The chain recombines TRBV7-9 with TRBJ1-1, with unresolved D. This CDR3 spans 14 amino acids. The germline V and J ends were trimmed by 2 bases and 0 bases, with 7 bases remaining between them. Germline V gene data show CDR1 as SEHNR and CDR2 as FQNEAQ (reference sequence). The CDR3 nucleotides are TGTGCCAGCAGCTTACAGGAGCTGAACACTGAAGCTTTCTTT. Translating gives CASSLQELNTEAFF.

The chain combines TRBV2 with TRBJ1-2; D is perhaps TRBD1 (6 bases). CDR3 size: 12 residues. Germline V gene data show CDR1 as SNHLY and CDR2 as FYNNEI. Between the trimmed V and J ends, which lost 4 bases and 8 bases, there was a span of 11 bases. CDR3 DNA: TGTGCCAGCAGTGTCCAGGGGTCGGGCTACACCTTC. The encoded protein is CASSVQGSGYTF.

The chain links TRBV5-1 to TRBJ2-3, with unresolved D. The germline gives CDR1 SGHRS, CDR2 YFSETQ. V lost 2 bases and J 1 base, leaving 11 bases between the germline ends. The CDR3 runs to 15 residues. CDR3 sequence (DNA): TGCGCCAGCAGCTTAGCACCACGAGGCACAGATACGCAGTATTTT. As protein: CASSLAPRGTDTQYF. Supplemented by reference TRBV5-1 and TRBJ2-3, the full variable domain reads KAGVTQTPRYLIKTRGQQVTLSCSPISGHRSVSWYQQTPGQGLQFLFEYFSETQRNKGNFPGRFSGRQFSNSRSEMNVSTLELGDSALYLCASSLAPRGTDTQYFGPGTRLTVL.

A remark on this clone: The same CDR3 is also encoded by other DNA sequences in this sample. This chain links TRBV5-1 with TRBJ1-1; D is ambiguous. CDR1 SGHRS and CDR2 YFSETQ come from the germline V gene. V lost 0 bases, J lost 1 base, and 7 bases lay in between. This CDR3 comprises 14 residues. In DNA, the CDR3 is TGCGCCAGCAGCTTGGCGGGAGGGAACACTGAAGCTTTCTTT. As protein: CASSLAGGNTEAFF.

The genes are TRBV6-1 and TRBJ1-2, with a tentative D call TRBD1 (6 bases). Deletions cut 6 bases from V and 8 bases from J, with 16 bases between. This CDR3 region has 13 residues. Germline V gene lookup returns CDR1 MNHNS and CDR2 SASEGT. The CDR3 nucleotides are TGTGCCAGCAGGGATACAGGGCCGAGAGGCTACACCTTC. This sequence encodes CASRDTGPRGYTF.

The chain joins TRBV30 to TRBJ2-6, with D possibly matching TRBD1 (5 bases). The CDR3 loop spans 13 amino acids. Germline-derived CDR1 and CDR2 are GTSNPN and SVGIG (reference sequence). Trimming left V 4 bases short and J 1 base short, with 5 bases between. The CDR3 nucleotides read TGTGCCTGGACAGGGTCTGGGGCCAACGTCCTGACTTTC. It encodes CAWTGSGANVLTF.

This chain joins TRBV30 and TRBJ1-1; D possibly corresponds to TRBD1 (5 bases). The CDR3 contains 15 residues. V lost 4 bases to trimming and J lost 2 bases, with 17 bases between them. The germline gives CDR1 GTSNPN, CDR2 SVGIG (reference sequence). The DNA for the CDR3 is TGTGCCTGGAATCCTGGGGGATTGGGAAACACTGAAGCTTTCTTT. Amino acid sequence: CAWNPGGLGNTEAFF.

The rearrangement uses TRBV4-3 and TRBJ1-5; possibly TRBD1 for D (6 bases). The CDR3 is made up of 17 amino acids. The germline gives CDR1 LGHNA, CDR2 YSLEER. Trimming took 0 bases from V and 6 from J, leaving 18 bases between them. The CDR3 DNA reads as TGCGCCAGCAGCCAAGATCATGATTCCAGGGGTAGTCAGCCCCAGCATTTT. Its translation is CASSQDHDSRGSQPQHF.

The CDR3 region is CASGLDTANIQYF. The CDR3 bases are TGCGCCAGCGGGCTAGACACGGCAAACATTCAGTACTTC. V usage is TRBV4-3 and J usage is TRBJ2-4, with D unresolved. This CDR3 is 13 amino acids long. Trimming removed 8 bases at V and 6 bases at J, with 14 bases between. Looked up from germline, CDR1 is LGHNA and CDR2 is YSLEER.

This chain connects TRBV2 to TRBJ1-4; D is perhaps TRBD1 (6 bases). Trimming took 3 bases from V and 8 from J, leaving 10 bases between them. Looked up from germline, CDR1 is SNHLY and CDR2 is FYNNEI. The CDR3 length is 13 residues. CDR3 in DNA: TGTGCCAGCAGTGACGGGGGGCGAGAAAAACTGTTTTTT. Translating gives CASSDGGREKLFF.

This clone has only a few counts. Within the sample, other DNA sequences also encode this same CDR3. The V gene is TRBV18, the J gene TRBJ2-7; the match to TRBD1 covers 7 bases. The CDR3 sequence is 13 residues long. The germline CDR1 and CDR2 sequences are KGHSH and LQKENI. V shed 5 bases, J shed 2 bases, and the junction held 3 bases outside the gene matches. The CDR3 nucleotides are TGTGCCAGCTCAGACGGGACAGCCTACGAGCAGTACTTC. Translating gives CASSDGTAYEQYF.